One and the same sample provided the 18 T cell receptor beta chains below, sequenced in a study of Graves' ophthalmopathy and Graves' hyperthyroidism. As the template, RNA transcripts were used to amplify TCR beta CDR3 regions. RT-PCR was first run with HTBI primers, then multiplex PCR in a second round. TCRdb reprocessed the multiplex PCR reads with MiXCR, giving one entry per CDR3 protein. The data contain about 590,000 distinct CDR3 sequences, 39% of them singletons. The sequenced sample consisted of peripheral blood or thyroid tissue (not recorded which). The receptors here all came from an adult man with Graves' hyperthyroidism.

In its sample, this clonotype was seen many times. V is TRBV10-3 and J is TRBJ1-2; tentatively, D is TRBD1 (5 bases). There are 18 residues in the CDR3. The V and J ends lost 6 bases and 3 bases respectively, with 26 bases between them. Germline-derived CDR1 and CDR2 are ENHRY and SYGVKD. The CDR3: CAIRGATPLRSGHYGYTF. The CDR3 DNA follows: TGTGCCATCAGAGGGGCCACCCCTCTTAGGTCGGGACACTATGGCTACACCTTC.

The V call is TRBV7-9, the J call TRBJ2-2, with unresolved D. The CDR3 runs to 14 residues. Germline loops: CDR1 SEHNR, CDR2 FQNEAQ (reference sequence). With 1 base removed from V and 7 bases from J, the gap between germline ends came to 10 bases. This CDR3 reads CASSLGWASGELFF. CDR3 nucleotides: TGTGCCAGCAGCTTAGGATGGGCTAGCGGGGAGCTGTTTTTT.

The rearrangement uses TRBV7-3 and TRBJ2-2; D gene unclear. The CDR3 is made up of 13 amino acids. Trimming stripped 6 bases from V and 5 bases from J, with 10 bases between. Germline CDR1 reads SGHTA; CDR2 reads FQGTGA. The DNA for the CDR3 is TGTGCCAGCAGTTTTCCCCAGACCGGGGAGCTGTTTTTT. Translating gives CASSFPQTGELFF.

The sample holds many counts of this clonotype. The J gene is TRBJ2-7, the V gene TRBV5-1; D is perhaps TRBD1 or TRBD2 (5 bases each). This CDR3 spans 15 amino acids. CDR1 is SGHRS, CDR2 YFSETQ, per germline. With 5 bases removed from V and 0 bases from J, the gap between germline ends came to 15 bases. The CDR3 reads CASRRTGTDSYEQYF. The CDR3 DNA follows: TGCGCCAGCAGACGCACCGGGACGGACTCCTACGAGCAGTACTTC.

This clonotype was observed at least ten times. The rearrangement joins TRBV7-9 to TRBJ2-7, with D hard to call. Germline V CDR1 and CDR2: SEHNR, FQNEAQ (reference sequence). Trimming cost V 5 bases and J 0 bases, with 8 bases left between them. There are 13 residues in the CDR3. The CDR3 here is CASSPDISYEQYF. CDR3 nucleotide sequence: TGTGCCAGCAGCCCCGACATCTCCTACGAGCAGTACTTC.

A note on this clonotype: This may stem from a read error, because a much larger clone lies one nucleotide away. V is TRBV7-2 and J is TRBJ1-4; 8 positions agree with TRBD1. Germline-derived CDR1 and CDR2 are SGHTA and FQGNSA. V trimming: 5 bases; J trimming: 3 bases; junction bases outside the gene matches: 5. This CDR3 comprises 15 residues. Here the CDR3 reads CASSRGRGPNEKLFF. The CDR3 DNA follows: TGTGCCAGCAGCAGAGGCAGGGGGCCTAATGAAAAACTGTTTTTT.

The chain recombines TRBV5-1 with TRBJ2-3, with a weak D call TRBD2 (6 bases). This CDR3 region has 16 residues. V shed 4 bases and J shed 1 base, with 16 bases lying between them. Germline values: CDR1 SGHRS, CDR2 YFSETQ. CDR3 loop: CASSPPTSGGTDTQYF. The CDR3 DNA reads as TGCGCCAGCAGCCCCCCGACTAGTGGGGGCACAGATACGCAGTATTTT.

Only a few counts were recorded for this clonotype. This rearrangement joins TRBV6-5 to TRBJ1-2, with D possibly TRBD1 on 5 matching bases. CDR3 length: 16 residues. Trimming removed 2 bases at V and 3 bases at J, with 16 bases between. The germline V gene has CDR1 MNHEY and CDR2 SVGAGI. This chain's CDR3 is CASSYVRTLRDYGYTF. Written as DNA, the CDR3 is TGTGCCAGCAGTTACGTTCGGACATTACGTGACTATGGCTACACCTTC.

The genes are TRBV10-3 and TRBJ1-6; maybe TRBD1 (5 bases). In germline, CDR1 is ENHRY, CDR2 SYGVKD. V gave up 4 bases and J gave up 0 bases, with 16 bases separating them. The CDR3 runs 18 residues. CDR3 nucleotide sequence: TGTGCCATCAGTGTCGCCGGGACGGAGAGCTCCTATAATTCACCCCTCCACTTT. It specifies CAISVAGTESSYNSPLHF.

The chain has TRBV12-3 or TRBV12-4 and TRBJ1-2; TRBD1 aligns across 12 bases. The CDR3 totals 15 residues. The V and J ends lost 4 bases and 6 bases, in that order; junction bases with no gene match: 6. The CDR3 nucleotides are TGTGCCAGCAGTTACCCCGGGACAGGGGGCAATGGCTACACCTTC. Amino acid sequence: CASSYPGTGGNGYTF.

On this clonotype: With a much larger clone just one base away, this may be a read error. The chain combines TRBV4-1 with TRBJ2-7; D possibly corresponds to TRBD2 (5 bases). Trimming stripped 1 base from V and 6 bases from J, with 16 bases between. The CDR3 runs 15 residues. Germline loops: CDR1 MGHRA, CDR2 YSYEKL. This CDR3 reads CASSQGGSIACEQYF. CDR3 nucleotides: TGCGCCAGCAGCCAAGGCGGGTCCATAGCGTGCGAGCAGTACTTC.

This clonotype has a count of ten or more. The CDR3 here is CSVGQVNNQPQHF. In DNA, the CDR3 is TGCAGCGTCGGACAGGTTAACAATCAGCCCCAGCATTTT. The gene calls are TRBV29-1 and TRBJ1-5, with TRBD1 matching over 7 bases. Germline CDR1 SQVTM, CDR2 ANQGSEA. J gave up 3 bases and V 6 bases, and 5 bases lay outside the gene matches. This CDR3 has 13 residues.

This clonotype has a count of ten or more. The CDR3 DNA follows: TGTGCCAGCAGTGAAACGGCAGGTCAGCCCCAGCATTTT. The encoded protein is CASSETAGQPQHF. The V call is TRBV2, the J call TRBJ1-5; D call uncertain. The CDR3 contains 13 residues. Germline CDR1 and CDR2: SNHLY and FYNNEI. Trimming removed 2 bases from V and 6 bases from J, with 8 bases in between.

This clonotype was picked up many times. The chain recombines TRBV12-3 or TRBV12-4 with TRBJ1-5; D remains ambiguous. The length of the CDR3 is 14 residues. Between the trimmed V and J ends, which lost 1 base and 6 bases, there was a span of 10 bases. The DNA for the CDR3 is TGTGCCAGCAGTTTAGATAGAGTAAGTCAGCCCCAGCATTTT. Protein sequence: CASSLDRVSQPQHF.

The CDR3 coding sequence is TGTGCCACCAGTGGCCTACAGGGTCGGGGATTCGAGCAGTACTTC. Its protein is CATSGLQGRGFEQYF. The chain uses TRBV24-1 and TRBJ2-7, with D perhaps matching TRBD1 (6 bases). V lost 5 bases to trimming and J lost 6 bases, with 19 bases between them. Germline V CDR1 and CDR2: KGHDR, SFDVKD. The CDR3 extends over 15 amino acids.

The rearrangement uses TRBV11-3 and TRBJ2-1, with 10 bases identical to TRBD2. Germline lookup yields CDR1 SGHNT and CDR2 YENEEA. The CDR3 totals 14 residues. J gave up 10 bases and V 5 bases, and 8 bases lay outside the gene matches. The CDR3 DNA reads TGTGCCAGCAGCGTTGGTAGCGGGAGGCAGGAGCAGTTCTTC. Translation gives CASSVGSGRQEQFF.

In its sample, this clonotype was seen a few times. This rearrangement joins TRBV7-2 to TRBJ2-3; no clear D gene. CDR1 is SGHTA, CDR2 FQGNSA, per germline. V lost 3 bases and J 3 bases, leaving 16 bases between the germline ends. This CDR3 spans 16 amino acids. The CDR3 is CASSFTGASRTDTQYF. The DNA of the CDR3 is TGTGCCAGCAGCTTCACCGGCGCGAGTCGGACAGATACGCAGTATTTT.

This clonotype was detected once. The gene calls are TRBV5-1 and TRBJ1-1, with unresolved D. Trimming took 4 bases from V and 7 from J, leaving 17 bases between them. Germline loops: CDR1 SGHRS, CDR2 YFSETQ. This CDR3 region has 14 residues. The CDR3 reads CASSPGSTTNEAFF. The CDR3, as DNA: TGCGCCAGCAGCCCCGGCAGTACAACTAATGAAGCTTTCTTT.